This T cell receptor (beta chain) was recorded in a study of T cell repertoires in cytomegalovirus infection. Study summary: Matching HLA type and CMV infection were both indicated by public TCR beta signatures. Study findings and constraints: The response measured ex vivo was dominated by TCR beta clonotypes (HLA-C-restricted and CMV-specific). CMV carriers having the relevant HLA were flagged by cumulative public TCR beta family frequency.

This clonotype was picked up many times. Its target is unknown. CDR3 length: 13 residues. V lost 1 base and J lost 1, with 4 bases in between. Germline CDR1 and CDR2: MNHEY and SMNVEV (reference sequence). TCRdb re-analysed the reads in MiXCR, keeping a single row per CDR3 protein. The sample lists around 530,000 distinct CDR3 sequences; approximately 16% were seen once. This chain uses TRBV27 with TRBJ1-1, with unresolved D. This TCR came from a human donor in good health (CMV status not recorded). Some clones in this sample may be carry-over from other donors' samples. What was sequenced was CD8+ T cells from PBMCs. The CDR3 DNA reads TGTGCCAGCAGTTTATACAAGAACACTGAAGCTTTCTTT. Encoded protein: CASSLYKNTEAFF.